This paragraph reports one T cell receptor beta chain. Its antigen is undetermined. The data originate from a study of CD8+ T cells in alopecia areata. Broader study findings: Tofacitinib delivered significant drops in scalp clonality and in expanded CD8+ clones among the top 100.

Indicated treatment: oral pan-JAK inhibitor, 5-10 mg twice daily. RNA was isolated and reverse transcribed to cDNA, the sequencing template. The protocol was immunoSEQ multiplex PCR, while the TCRdb copy is restricted to in-frame clones and leaves out a portion. This table holds 150,000 to 200,000 clones, nearly 60% found once. The CDR3 is 13 residues long. V lost 3 bases to trimming and J lost 3 bases, with 12 bases between them. Germline V gene lookup returns CDR1 GTSNPN and CDR2 SVGIG (reference sequence). The genes are TRBV30 and TRBJ2-7; D is possibly TRBD1 (6 bases). Sample: CD4+ T cells sorted from blood, taken at week 24, from a patient treated with tofacitinib. The TCR comes from a human donor with alopecia areata. CDR3 sequence: CAWSTGLNYEQYF. CDR3 DNA: TGTGCCTGGAGCACAGGGCTGAACTACGAGCAGTACTTC.